This TCR beta chain was observed in a study of blood T cell repertoires in COVID-19. V shed 7 bases, J shed 9 bases, and the junction held 10 bases outside the gene matches. Germline V gene lookup returns CDR1 SGHRS and CDR2 YFSETQ. CDR3 length: 15 amino acids. Only in-frame clones appear in the TCRdb table, and some are missing; sequencing was by immunoSEQ multiplex PCR. The sample includes some 250,000 clones, approximately 86% of them seen just once. The V call is TRBV5-1, the J call TRBJ2-1, with 13 bases matching TRBD2. Sequencing used peripheral blood. The sequence derives from a woman aged 55-75 years with COVID-19, enrolled during active disease. The CDR3 DNA follows: TGCGCCAGCCAAAGGACTAGCGGGAGCAGGGGTGAGCAGTTCTTC. It encodes CASQRTSGSRGEQFF.